The entry that follows covers one T cell receptor (beta chain) sequence. The antigen is undetermined. The PCR used 60 Vbeta and 13 Jbeta primers. Data came from immunoSEQ multiplex PCR; TCRdb stores just in-frame clones and leaves some out. The data show approximately 170,000 clones, roughly 73% seen once. The data belong to a study of cytomegalovirus exposure and HLA in healthy donors. Whole-study findings and limits: With later analysis, a missense DCLRE1C variant became linked to TCR beta V- and J-gene trimming. Rare TCR sequences predominated, though certain public TCRs were found in many donors.

Sequencing was performed on PBMCs. This TCR was sampled from a female donor in good health and CMV-seronegative.

The CDR3 spells CASSSLGGDTEAFF. The CDR3 nucleotides are TGTGCCAGCAGCTCCCTAGGGGGTGACACTGAAGCTTTCTTT. The chain recombines TRBV7-2 with TRBJ1-1; TRBD1 might be the D (6 bases). Germline lookup yields CDR1 SGHTA and CDR2 FQGNSA. This CDR3 has 14 amino acids. Trimming shortened V by 4 bases and J by 3 bases, and 12 bases separated the two germline ends. Combining the CDR3 with reference TRBV7-2 and TRBJ1-1 gives the whole variable domain GAGVSQSPSNKVTEKGKDVELRCDPISGHTALYWYRQSLGQGLEFLIYFQGNSAPDKSGLPSDRFSAERTGGSVSTLTIQRTQQEDSAVYLCASSSLGGDTEAFFGQGTRLTVV.